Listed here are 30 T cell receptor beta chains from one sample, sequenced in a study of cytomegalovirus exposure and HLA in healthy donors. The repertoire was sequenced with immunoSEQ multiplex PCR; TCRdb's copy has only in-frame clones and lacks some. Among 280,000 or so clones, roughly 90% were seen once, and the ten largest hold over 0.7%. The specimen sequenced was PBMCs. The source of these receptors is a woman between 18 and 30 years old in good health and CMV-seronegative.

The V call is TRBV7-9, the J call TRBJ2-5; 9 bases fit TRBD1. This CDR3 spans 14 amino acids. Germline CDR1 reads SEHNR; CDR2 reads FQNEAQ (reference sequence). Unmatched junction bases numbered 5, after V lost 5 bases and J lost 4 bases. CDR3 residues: CASSLSTGGETQYF. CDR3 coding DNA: TGTGCCAGCAGCCTATCGACAGGGGGAGAGACCCAGTACTTC. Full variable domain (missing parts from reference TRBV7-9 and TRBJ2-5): DTGVSQNPRHKITKRGQNVTFRCDPISEHNRLYWYRQTLGQGPEFLTYFQNEAQLEKSRLLSDRFSAERPKGSFSTLEIQRTEQGDSAMYLCASSLSTGGETQYFGPGTRLLVL.

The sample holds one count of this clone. The CDR3 sequence is CASSTRHSSDTQYF. DNA for the CDR3: TGTGCCAGCAGCACCCGACATTCCTCAGATACGCAGTATTTT. The rearrangement uses TRBV5-4 and TRBJ2-3; D unresolved. CDR3 size: 14 residues. V dropped 4 bases and J dropped 4 bases, with 13 bases sitting between them. CDR1 is SGHNT, CDR2 YYREEE, per germline (reference sequence).

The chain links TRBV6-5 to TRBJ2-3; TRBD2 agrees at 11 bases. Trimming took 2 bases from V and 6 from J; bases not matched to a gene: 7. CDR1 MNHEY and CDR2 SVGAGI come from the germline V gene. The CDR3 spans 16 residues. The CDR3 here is CASSYRVAGGPDTQYF. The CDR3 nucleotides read TGTGCCAGCAGTTACCGGGTAGCGGGAGGGCCGGATACGCAGTATTTT.

CDR3 sequence (DNA): TGTGCCAGCAGCTCACAGGGGGCGCTGACTGAAGCTTTCTTT. Amino acids: CASSSQGALTEAFF. This chain uses TRBV5-4 with TRBJ1-1; TRBD1 agrees at 9 bases. With V trimmed by 3 bases and J by 5 bases, 5 bases remained unmatched. The V gene's germline CDR1 is SGHNT and CDR2 YYREEE (reference sequence). The CDR3 runs to 14 residues.

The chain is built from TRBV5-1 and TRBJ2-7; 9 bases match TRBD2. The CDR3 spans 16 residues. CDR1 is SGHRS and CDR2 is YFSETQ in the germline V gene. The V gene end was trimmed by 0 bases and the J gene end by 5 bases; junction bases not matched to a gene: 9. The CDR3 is CASSLAEIAGDDEQYF. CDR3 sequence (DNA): TGCGCCAGCAGCTTGGCCGAAATAGCGGGAGACGACGAGCAGTACTTC.

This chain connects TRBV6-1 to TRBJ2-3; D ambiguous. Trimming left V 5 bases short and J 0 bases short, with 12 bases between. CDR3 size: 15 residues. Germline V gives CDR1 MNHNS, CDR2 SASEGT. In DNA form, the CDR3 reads TGTGCCAGCAGTCAACTTAGTCCTAGCACAGATACGCAGTATTTT. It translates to CASSQLSPSTDTQYF.

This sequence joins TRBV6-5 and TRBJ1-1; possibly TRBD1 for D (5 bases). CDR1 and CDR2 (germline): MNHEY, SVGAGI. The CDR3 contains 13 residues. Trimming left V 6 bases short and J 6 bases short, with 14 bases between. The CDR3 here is CASSPGGMPEAFF. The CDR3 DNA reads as TGTGCCAGCAGCCCCGGGGGAATGCCTGAAGCTTTCTTT.

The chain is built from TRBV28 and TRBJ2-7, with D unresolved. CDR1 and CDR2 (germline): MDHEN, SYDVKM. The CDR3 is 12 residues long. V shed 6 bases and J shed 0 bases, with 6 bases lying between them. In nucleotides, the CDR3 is TGTGCCAGCAGCCGTAACTCCTACGAGCAGTACTTC. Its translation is CASSRNSYEQYF. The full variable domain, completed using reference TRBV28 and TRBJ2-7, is DVKVTQSSRYLVKRTGEKVFLECVQDMDHENMFWYRQDPGLGLRLIYFSYDVKMKEKGDIPEGYSVSREKKERFSLILESASTNQTSMYLCASSRNSYEQYFGPGTRLTVT.

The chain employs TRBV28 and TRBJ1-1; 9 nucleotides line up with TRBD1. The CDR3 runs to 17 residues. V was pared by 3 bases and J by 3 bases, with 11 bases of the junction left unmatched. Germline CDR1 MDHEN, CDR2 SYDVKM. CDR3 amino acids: CASSFPGGQGGHTEAFF. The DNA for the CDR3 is TGTGCCAGCAGTTTCCCGGGGGGACAGGGTGGTCACACTGAAGCTTTCTTT.

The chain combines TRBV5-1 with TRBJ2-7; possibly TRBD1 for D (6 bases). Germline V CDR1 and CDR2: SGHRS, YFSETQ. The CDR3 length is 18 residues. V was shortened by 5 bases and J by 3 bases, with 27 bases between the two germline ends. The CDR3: CASSKSSTLRTEIYEQYF. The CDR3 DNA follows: TGCGCCAGCAGTAAGTCGAGTACACTAAGGACAGAAATCTACGAGCAGTACTTC.

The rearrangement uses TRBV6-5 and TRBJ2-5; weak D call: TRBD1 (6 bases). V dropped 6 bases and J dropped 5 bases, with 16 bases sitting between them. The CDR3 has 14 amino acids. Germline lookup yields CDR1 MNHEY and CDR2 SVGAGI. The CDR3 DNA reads TGTGCCAGCAGGGGGGTTGGGGGCGGGGAGACCCAGTACTTC. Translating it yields CASRGVGGGETQYF.

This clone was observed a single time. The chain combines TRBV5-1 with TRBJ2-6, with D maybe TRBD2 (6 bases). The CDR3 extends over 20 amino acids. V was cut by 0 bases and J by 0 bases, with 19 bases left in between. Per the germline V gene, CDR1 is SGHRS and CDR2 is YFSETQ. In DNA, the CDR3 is TGCGCCAGCAGCTTGGCTCTATTTGGGAGGCATTACTCTGGGGCCAACGTCCTGACTTTC. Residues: CASSLALFGRHYSGANVLTF.

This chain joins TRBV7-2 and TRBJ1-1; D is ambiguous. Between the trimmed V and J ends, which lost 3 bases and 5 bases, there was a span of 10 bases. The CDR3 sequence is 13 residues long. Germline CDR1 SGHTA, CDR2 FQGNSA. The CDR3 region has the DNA TGTGCCAGCAGCTTTGGCGGTACAACTGAAGCTTTCTTT. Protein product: CASSFGGTTEAFF.

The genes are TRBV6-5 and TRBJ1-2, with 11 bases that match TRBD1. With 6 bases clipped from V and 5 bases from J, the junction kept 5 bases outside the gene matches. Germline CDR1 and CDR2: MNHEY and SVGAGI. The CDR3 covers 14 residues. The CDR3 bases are TGTGCCAGCAGAGCCGGGACAGGGGGGTATGGCTACACCTTC. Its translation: CASRAGTGGYGYTF.

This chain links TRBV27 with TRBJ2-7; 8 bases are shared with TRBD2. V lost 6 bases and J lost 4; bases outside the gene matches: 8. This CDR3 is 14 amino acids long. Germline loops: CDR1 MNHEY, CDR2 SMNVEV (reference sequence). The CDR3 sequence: CASSGGGSRYEQYF. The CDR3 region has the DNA TGTGCCAGCAGCGGGGGGGGATCGAGATACGAGCAGTACTTC.

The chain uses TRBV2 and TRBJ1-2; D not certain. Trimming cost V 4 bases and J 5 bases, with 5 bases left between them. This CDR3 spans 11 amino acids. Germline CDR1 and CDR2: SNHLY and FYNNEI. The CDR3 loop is CASSVQYGYTF. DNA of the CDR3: TGTGCCAGCAGTGTTCAGTATGGCTACACCTTC. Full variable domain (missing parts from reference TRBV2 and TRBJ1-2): EPEVTQTPSHQVTQMGQEVILRCVPISNHLYFYWYRQILGQKVEFLVSFYNNEISEKSEIFDDQFSVERPDGSNFTLKIRSTKLEDSAMYFCASSVQYGYTFGSGTRLTVV.

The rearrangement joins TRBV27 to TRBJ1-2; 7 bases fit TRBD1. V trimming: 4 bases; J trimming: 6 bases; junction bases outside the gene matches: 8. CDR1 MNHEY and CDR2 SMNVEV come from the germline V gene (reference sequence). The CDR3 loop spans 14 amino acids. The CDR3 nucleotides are TGTGCCAGCAGTTCTCGGACAGGCGGCGATGGCTACACCTTC. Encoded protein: CASSSRTGGDGYTF.

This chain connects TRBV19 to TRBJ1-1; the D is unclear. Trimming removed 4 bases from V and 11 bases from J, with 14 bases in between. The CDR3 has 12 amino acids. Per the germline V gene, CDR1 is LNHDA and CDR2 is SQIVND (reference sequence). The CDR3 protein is CASSTPRFYAFF. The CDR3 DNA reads TGTGCCAGTAGTACGCCCAGGTTTTATGCTTTCTTT.

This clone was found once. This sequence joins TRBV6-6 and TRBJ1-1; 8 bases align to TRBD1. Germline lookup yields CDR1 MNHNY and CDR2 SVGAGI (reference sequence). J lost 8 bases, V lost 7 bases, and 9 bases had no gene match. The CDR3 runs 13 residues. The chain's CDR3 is CASKKDRDLEAFF. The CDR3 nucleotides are TGTGCCAGCAAAAAGGACAGGGACCTAGAAGCTTTCTTT.

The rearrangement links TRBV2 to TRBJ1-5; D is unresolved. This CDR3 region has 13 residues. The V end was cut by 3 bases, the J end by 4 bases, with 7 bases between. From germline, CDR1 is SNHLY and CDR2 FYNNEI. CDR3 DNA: TGTGCCAGCAGTGAGAGGCAGAATCAGCCCCAGCATTTT. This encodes CASSERQNQPQHF.

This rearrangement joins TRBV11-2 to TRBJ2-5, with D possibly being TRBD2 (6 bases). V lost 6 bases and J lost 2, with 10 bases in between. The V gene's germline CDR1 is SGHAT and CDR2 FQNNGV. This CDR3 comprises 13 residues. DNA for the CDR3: TGTGCCAGCAGTCGCGGGGTACAAGAGACCCAGTACTTC. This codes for CASSRGVQETQYF. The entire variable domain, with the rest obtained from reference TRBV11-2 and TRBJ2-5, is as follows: EAGVAQSPRYKIIEKRQSVAFWCNPISGHATLYWYQQILGQGPKLLIQFQNNGVVDDSQLPKDRFSAERLKGVDSTLKIQPAKLEDSAVYLCASSRGVQETQYFGPGTRLLVL.

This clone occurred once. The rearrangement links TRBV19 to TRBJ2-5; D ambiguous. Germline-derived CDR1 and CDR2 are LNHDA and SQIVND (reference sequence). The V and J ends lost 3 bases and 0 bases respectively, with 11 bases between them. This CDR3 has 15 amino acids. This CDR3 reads CASSIGRSDQETQYF. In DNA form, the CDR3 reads TGTGCCAGTAGTATCGGTCGGAGCGACCAAGAGACCCAGTACTTC.

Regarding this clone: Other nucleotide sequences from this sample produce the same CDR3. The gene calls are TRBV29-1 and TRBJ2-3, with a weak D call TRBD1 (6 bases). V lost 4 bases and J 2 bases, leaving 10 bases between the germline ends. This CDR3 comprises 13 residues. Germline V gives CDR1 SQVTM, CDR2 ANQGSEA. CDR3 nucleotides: TGCAGCGTTGTTGGACAGTACACAGATACGCAGTATTTT. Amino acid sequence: CSVVGQYTDTQYF.

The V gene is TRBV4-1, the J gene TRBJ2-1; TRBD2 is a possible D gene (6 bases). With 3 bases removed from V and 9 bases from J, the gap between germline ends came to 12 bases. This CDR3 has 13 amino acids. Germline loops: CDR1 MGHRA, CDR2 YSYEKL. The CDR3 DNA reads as TGCGCCAGCAGCCACCGGAGCGGGTTTGAGCAGTTCTTC. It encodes CASSHRSGFEQFF.

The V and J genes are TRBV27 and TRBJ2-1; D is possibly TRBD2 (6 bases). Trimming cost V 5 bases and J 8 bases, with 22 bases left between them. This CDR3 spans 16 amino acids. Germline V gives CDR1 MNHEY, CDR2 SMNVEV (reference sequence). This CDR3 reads CASSPLFLAPSDEQFF. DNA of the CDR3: TGTGCCAGCAGTCCCCTCTTCCTAGCGCCCTCGGATGAGCAGTTCTTC.

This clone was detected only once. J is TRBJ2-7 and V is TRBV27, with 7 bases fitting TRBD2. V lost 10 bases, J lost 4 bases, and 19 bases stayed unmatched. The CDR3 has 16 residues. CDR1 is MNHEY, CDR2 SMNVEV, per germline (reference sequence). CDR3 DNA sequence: TGTGCCACCATAAAGGGAGTGGCGGGAGATGTGTACGAGCAGTACTTC. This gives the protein CATIKGVAGDVYEQYF.

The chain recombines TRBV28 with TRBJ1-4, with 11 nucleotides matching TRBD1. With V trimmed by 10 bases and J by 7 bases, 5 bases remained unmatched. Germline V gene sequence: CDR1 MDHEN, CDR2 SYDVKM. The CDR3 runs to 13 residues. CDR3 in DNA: TGTGCCACCGCCGGGACAGGGGGTGAAAAACTGTTTTTT. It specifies CATAGTGGEKLFF.

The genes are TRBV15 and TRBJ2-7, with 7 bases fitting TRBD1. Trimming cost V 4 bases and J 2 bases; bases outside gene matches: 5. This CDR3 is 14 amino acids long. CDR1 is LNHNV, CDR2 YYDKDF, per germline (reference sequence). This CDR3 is CATSTTTGPYEQYF. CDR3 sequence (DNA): TGTGCCACCAGCACAACGACAGGGCCCTACGAGCAGTACTTC.

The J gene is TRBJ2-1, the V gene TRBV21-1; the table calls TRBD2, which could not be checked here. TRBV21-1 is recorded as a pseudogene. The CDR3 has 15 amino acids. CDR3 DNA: TGTGCCAGCAGCCCAAGCGGGGCAGTTAACAATGAGCAGTTCTTC. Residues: CASSPSGAVNNEQFF.

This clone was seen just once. The chain's CDR3 is CASSYSSAGGPNEQFF. Written as DNA, the CDR3 is TGTGCCAGCAGTTACTCTTCGGCGGGAGGGCCCAATGAGCAGTTCTTC. This chain joins TRBV6-5 and TRBJ2-1; the match to TRBD2 covers 9 bases. Germline lookup yields CDR1 MNHEY and CDR2 SVGAGI. V gave up 0 bases and J gave up 6 bases; unmatched junction bases: 6. The CDR3 contains 16 residues.